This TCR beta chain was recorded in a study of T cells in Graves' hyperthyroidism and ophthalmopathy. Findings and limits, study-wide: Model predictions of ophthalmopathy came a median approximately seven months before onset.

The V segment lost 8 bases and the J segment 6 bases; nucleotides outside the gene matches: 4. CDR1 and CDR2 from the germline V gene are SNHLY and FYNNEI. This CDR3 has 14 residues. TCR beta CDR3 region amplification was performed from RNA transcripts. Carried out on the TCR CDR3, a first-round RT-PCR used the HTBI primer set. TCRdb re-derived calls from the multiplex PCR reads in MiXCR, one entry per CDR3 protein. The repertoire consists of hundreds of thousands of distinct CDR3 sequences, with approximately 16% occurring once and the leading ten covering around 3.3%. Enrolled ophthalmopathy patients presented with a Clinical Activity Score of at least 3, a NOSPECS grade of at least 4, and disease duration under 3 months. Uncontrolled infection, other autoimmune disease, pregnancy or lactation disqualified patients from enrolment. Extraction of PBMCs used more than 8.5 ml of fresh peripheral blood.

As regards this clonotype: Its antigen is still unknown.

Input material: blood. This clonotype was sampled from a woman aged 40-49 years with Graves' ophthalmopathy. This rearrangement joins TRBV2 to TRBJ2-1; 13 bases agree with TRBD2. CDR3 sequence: CASVGLAGSNEQFF. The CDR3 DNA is TGTGCCAGCGTGGGACTAGCGGGATCCAATGAGCAGTTCTTC.